These 10 T cell receptor beta chains share one sample of origin, sequenced in a study of HIV-infected patients and healthy controls. The repertoire came from unfractionated whole blood and reflected all unsorted peripheral T cells. Alpha and beta constant-region primers primed reverse transcription of approximately 500 ng RNA. Each of the alpha and beta chains got its own library through chain-specific third strand synthesis with indices. A single record per CDR3 protein comes from TCRdb applying MiXCR to the 5' RACE reads. The data contain 19,000 or so distinct CDR3 sequences, more than 10% of them singletons. The sequenced sample consisted of blood. The receptors were sampled from an adult in good health.

The rearrangement joins TRBV11-2 to TRBJ2-3, with 7 positions matching TRBD1. V lost 3 bases, J lost 4 bases, and 13 bases stayed unmatched. CDR1 and CDR2 (germline): SGHAT, FQNNGV. This CDR3 has 17 amino acids. CDR3 sequence reads: CASSLGGTVFVPDTQYF. The CDR3 bases are TGTGCCAGCAGCTTGGGTGGGACAGTGTTTGTTCCAGATACGCAGTATTTT.

This clonotype was counted many times. The J gene is TRBJ1-6, the V gene TRBV5-1; the D is unclear. Germline V lookup: CDR1 SGHRS, CDR2 YFSETQ. Trimming removed 0 bases from V and 5 bases from J, with 9 bases in between. CDR3 size: 15 residues. For the CDR3, the DNA is TGCGCCAGCAGCTTGGAGTCCCCGGATAATTCACCCCTCCACTTT. This gives the protein CASSLESPDNSPLHF.

The chain has TRBV29-1 and TRBJ2-1; no clear D gene. Trimming cost V 4 bases and J 4 bases, with 5 bases left between them. CDR3 length equals 11 residues. Germline values: CDR1 SQVTM, CDR2 ANQGSEA. For the CDR3, the DNA is TGCAGCGTTGCAGAGTACAATGAGCAGTTCTTC. It encodes CSVAEYNEQFF.

This clonotype qualifies as medium-sized. An end of the junction differs from the germline gene, which may be a read error. This rearrangement joins TRBV12-3 or TRBV12-4 to TRBJ1-1; 10 nucleotides align to TRBD1. The CDR3 sequence is 11 residues long. CDR3 residues: CASSFGTGVGF. The CDR3 bases are TGTGCCAGCAGTTTTGGGACAGGGGTAGGATTT.

The chain carries TRBV2 and TRBJ2-5; weak D call: TRBD2 (5 bases). Germline CDR1 reads SNHLY; CDR2 reads FYNNEI. The CDR3 has 13 amino acids. V was cut by 5 bases and J by 5 bases, with 12 bases left in between. For the CDR3, the DNA is TGTGCCAGCAGTCGAGCTAGCAGGGAGACCCAGTACTTC. It translates to CASSRASRETQYF.

This clonotype appeared many times. The rearrangement uses TRBV20-1 and TRBJ1-2; D uncertain. The V gene lost 1 base and the J gene lost 7 bases, with 7 bases spanning the gap. Germline lookup yields CDR1 DFQATT and CDR2 SNEGSKA (reference sequence). The CDR3 length is 11 residues. CDR3 sequence (DNA): TGCAGTGCTAGAGTCGTTGGTGGCTACACCTTC. Translated: CSARVVGGYTF.

This clonotype was recorded many times. This chain connects TRBV12-3 or TRBV12-4 to TRBJ1-1; no firm D call. This CDR3 is 13 amino acids long. Trimming took 3 bases from V and 4 from J, leaving 9 bases between them. CDR3 region: CASSFSGSTEAFF. CDR3 bases: TGTGCCAGCAGTTTTTCGGGTTCCACTGAAGCTTTCTTT.

This clonotype was counted many times. This chain uses TRBV6-1 with TRBJ2-2; D not resolved. CDR1 is MNHNS and CDR2 is SASEGT in the germline V gene. This CDR3 region has 17 residues. Trimming took 1 base from V and 5 from J, leaving 17 bases between them. CDR3 sequence: CASSEGGERRWTGELFF. The CDR3 nucleotides read TGTGCCAGCAGTGAAGGAGGAGAGCGAAGGTGGACCGGGGAGCTGTTTTTT.

This clonotype was observed at least ten times. The genes are TRBV7-2 and TRBJ1-2, with D uncertain. This CDR3 comprises 17 residues. Between the trimmed V and J ends, which lost 1 base and 8 bases, there was a span of 23 bases. CDR1 is SGHTA, CDR2 FQGNSA, per germline. The DNA for the CDR3 is TGTGCCAGCAGCTTAGACTCGTCCACACACCTCCTCTACGGCTACACCTTC. Amino acid sequence: CASSLDSSTHLLYGYTF. Looking up the rest from reference TRBV7-2 and TRBJ1-2 gives the full variable domain: GAGVSQSPSNKVTEKGKDVELRCDPISGHTALYWYRQSLGQGLEFLIYFQGNSAPDKSGLPSDRFSAERTGGSVSTLTIQRTQQEDSAVYLCASSLDSSTHLLYGYTFGSGTRLTVV.

This clonotype has at least ten counts. One junction end does not reproduce the germline sequence, and a read error may be involved. The gene calls are TRBV19 and TRBJ2-1; D gene uncertain. Germline CDR1 is LNHDA and CDR2 is SQIVND (reference sequence). The CDR3 is made up of 8 amino acids. The CDR3 sequence: CASKSGVF. The CDR3 bases are TGTGCCAGTAAGAGTGGAGTTTTC.